This TCR beta chain was profiled in a study of shared clonotypes between healthy human individuals. Naive-designated CD8 cells lacked CD45RO, were positively enriched for CCR7, and omitted terminally differentiated effector memory CD45RA+ cells. CDR1 SQVTM and CDR2 ANQGSEA come from the germline V gene. This CDR3 has 14 amino acids. Trimming cost V 8 bases and J 2 bases; bases outside gene matches: 12. Genomic DNA belonging to each subset was distributed in equal measure over several immunoSEQ plates. The table came from immunoSEQ multiplex PCR; TCRdb's copy has only in-frame clones and leaves some out. The sample shows roughly 2.1 million clones, 85% to 95% of them seen only once. Study outcomes and limitations: Across several donors, naive CD4 shared approximately 4.5%, naive CD8 more than 3%, memory CD4 2% to 2.5%, memory CD8 under 0.5%.

On this clone itself: Its matching antigen is unknown.

Source material: naive CD8+ T cells from PBMCs. The chain has TRBV29-1 and TRBJ2-7; 7 bases are a match to TRBD1. The sequence was collected from a man aged 18 to 30 in good health. Some clones in this sample may be carry-over from other donors' samples. DNA for the CDR3: TGCAGCATTCTGACAGGGCTGATACCCTACGAGCAGTACTTC. Its protein is CSILTGLIPYEQYF.